Each of the 4 T cell receptor beta chains below was sequenced from the same sample in a study of shared clonotypes between healthy human individuals. CD45RO-negative, CCR7-positively selected cells formed the naive CD8 fraction, excluding terminally differentiated effector memory CD45RA+ cells. The data were produced by immunoSEQ multiplex PCR, yet TCRdb's version contains in-frame clones alone and is incomplete. This table holds 550,000 to 600,000 clones, 95% to 98% found once. Sequences were obtained from naive CD8+ T cells sorted from blood. The source is a young man in good health.

This chain uses TRBV2 with TRBJ2-3; D ambiguous. CDR3 length: 13 amino acids. CDR1 is SNHLY and CDR2 is FYNNEI in the germline V gene. Trimming shortened V by 8 bases and J by 0 bases, and 9 bases separated the two germline ends. CDR3 in amino acids: CASGGLSTDTQYF. As DNA, the CDR3 is TGTGCCAGCGGTGGGCTTAGCACAGATACGCAGTATTTT.

The V call is TRBV6-1, the J call TRBJ1-1; TRBD1 aligns across 8 bases. Germline V gene data show CDR1 as MNHNS and CDR2 as SASEGT. V trimming: 4 bases; J trimming: 0 bases; junction bases outside the gene matches: 4. This CDR3 is built from 15 residues. CDR3 bases: TGTGCCAGCAGTGTACAGGGGGAAGTGAACACTGAAGCTTTCTTT. It yields the protein CASSVQGEVNTEAFF.

Of note for this clone: One end of the junction varies from germline; a read error may be responsible. The chain joins TRBV7-7 to TRBJ1-5; D gene ambiguous. CDR1 is SSHAT, CDR2 FNYEAQ, per germline (reference sequence). The CDR3 loop spans 16 amino acids. CDR3 amino acids: CASSLASRNSNQPQHF. The CDR3 nucleotides are TGTGCTAGCAGCTTGGCAAGCCGGAATAGCAATCAGCCCCAGCATTTT.

CDR3 region: CASSISAGFSLDEKLFF. The DNA for the CDR3 is TGTGCCAGTAGTATTAGTGCTGGCTTCAGCCTAGATGAAAAACTGTTTTTT. V usage is TRBV19 and J usage is TRBJ1-4; D unclear. The CDR3 extends over 17 amino acids. Trimming took 3 bases from V and 6 from J, leaving 20 bases between them. CDR1 LNHDA and CDR2 SQIVND come from the germline V gene (reference sequence).